Presented here are 7 T cell receptor beta chains from one specimen sequenced in a study of T cells after yellow fever vaccination. Via MiXCR, TCRdb re-called the 5' RACE reads, giving one row per CDR3 protein. The sample lists a few hundred thousand distinct CDR3 sequences, around 3.6% seen once, with 23% in the top ten. This specimen consisted of PBMCs, obtained on the day of the yellow fever booster vaccination. The receptors originated from a man aged 18 to 29 who received the YFV17D yellow fever vaccine.

This clonotype was seen many times. The chain carries TRBV5-6 and TRBJ1-6, with 8 bases identical to TRBD1. In germline, CDR1 is SGHDT, CDR2 YYEEEE. The CDR3 totals 16 residues. V shed 5 bases and J 7 bases; nucleotides not matched to a gene: 11. CDR3: CASSSLGQGANSPLHF. The CDR3 nucleotides read TGTGCCAGCAGTTCCCTCGGACAGGGAGCCAATTCACCCCTCCACTTT.

This clonotype was seen at least ten times. This chain uses TRBV20-1 with TRBJ1-1; 8 positions match TRBD1. The CDR3 is 14 residues long. Trimming at V came to 5 bases and at J to 4 bases, leaving 9 bases not matched to a gene. CDR1 is DFQATT, CDR2 SNEGSKA, per germline (reference sequence). In nucleotides, the CDR3 is TGCAGTGCTTTACAGGGGGTTGGTTCCACTGAAGCTTTCTTT. Encoded protein: CSALQGVGSTEAFF.

This clonotype was counted ten times or more. This sequence joins TRBV5-1 and TRBJ2-1; 13 positions match TRBD2. This CDR3 has 16 residues. With 4 bases clipped from V and 15 bases from J, the junction kept 16 bases outside the gene matches. Germline V gene sequence: CDR1 SGHRS, CDR2 YFSETQ. The CDR3 coding sequence is TGCGCCAGCAGCCCCAACCTACTAGCGGGGGGGACCCGCGGGTTCTTC. Its translation is CASSPNLLAGGTRGFF.

In its sample, this clonotype was seen a few times. The chain links TRBV6-2 or TRBV6-3 to TRBJ1-6, with D unclear. The V gene's germline CDR1 is MNHEY and CDR2 SVGEGT. The V end was cut by 7 bases, the J end by 11 bases, with 18 bases between. The CDR3 spans 14 residues. CDR3 sequence reads: CASNTMGSGPPLHF. CDR3 in DNA: TGTGCCAGCAACACGATGGGCTCCGGGCCACCCCTCCACTTT.

This clonotype has at least ten counts. DNA of the CDR3: TGTGCCAGCAGCGCTACTAGCGGGGGGGGAGTTAGCCAGTACTTC. It is translated as CASSATSGGGVSQYF. The chain uses TRBV9 and TRBJ2-5, with TRBD2 matching over 13 bases. The CDR3 loop spans 15 amino acids. V was pared by 3 bases and J by 10 bases, with 9 bases of the junction left unmatched. In germline, CDR1 is SGDLS, CDR2 YYNGEE.

This clonotype was recorded many times. DNA for the CDR3: TGCAGCGTTGTCAGGGGCGCCGAAGATACGCAGTATTTT. Protein: CSVVRGAEDTQYF. The J gene is TRBJ2-3, the V gene TRBV29-1, with a weak D call TRBD1 (6 bases). V dropped 4 bases and J dropped 5 bases, with 13 bases sitting between them. The CDR3 runs 13 residues. CDR1 SQVTM and CDR2 ANQGSEA come from the germline V gene.

This clonotype was counted many times. The V gene is TRBV15, the J gene TRBJ2-7; D remains unclear. Germline CDR1 and CDR2: LNHNV and YYDKDF (reference sequence). The CDR3 spans 13 residues. V shed 0 bases and J shed 6 bases, with 9 bases lying between them. Here the CDR3 DNA reads TGTGCCACCAGCAGAGATTCACAGTCCGAGCAGTACGTC. Protein: CATSRDSQSEQYV.